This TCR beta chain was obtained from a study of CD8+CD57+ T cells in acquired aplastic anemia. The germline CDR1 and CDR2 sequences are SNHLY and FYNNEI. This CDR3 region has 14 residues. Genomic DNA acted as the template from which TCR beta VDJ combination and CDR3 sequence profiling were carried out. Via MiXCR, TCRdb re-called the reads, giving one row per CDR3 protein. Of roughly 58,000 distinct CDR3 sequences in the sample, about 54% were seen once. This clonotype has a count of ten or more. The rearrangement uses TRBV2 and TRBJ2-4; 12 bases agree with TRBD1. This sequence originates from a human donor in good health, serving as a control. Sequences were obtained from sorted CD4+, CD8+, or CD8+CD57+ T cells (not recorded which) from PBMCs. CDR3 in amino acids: CAYGTGGAGNIQYF. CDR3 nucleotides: TGTGCGTACGGGACAGGGGGCGCGGGTAACATTCAGTACTTC.